This entry is about one TCR beta chain. The data stem from a study of control samples from healthy donors and cancer patients. The CDR3 is 17 amino acids. With 6 bases removed from V and 0 bases from J, the gap between germline ends came to 20 bases. The germline V gene has CDR1 SEHNR and CDR2 FQNEAQ (reference sequence). The data were produced by immunoSEQ multiplex PCR, yet TCRdb's version contains in-frame clones alone and is incomplete. The table lists approximately 120,000 clones, 87% of them singletons. The sample taken for sequencing was blood. The TCR comes from a man in his sixties in good health. The chain employs TRBV7-9 and TRBJ2-5; D is ambiguous. The CDR3 is CASSSVAVEIYQETQYF. For the CDR3, the DNA is TGTGCCAGCAGTTCGGTCGCGGTGGAGATTTACCAAGAGACCCAGTACTTC. Full variable domain (missing parts from reference TRBV7-9 and TRBJ2-5): DTGVSQNPRHKITKRGQNVTFRCDPISEHNRLYWYRQTLGQGPEFLTYFQNEAQLEKSRLLSDRFSAERPKGSFSTLEIQRTEQGDSAMYLCASSSVAVEIYQETQYFGPGTRLLVL.